These 7 T cell receptor beta chains share one sample of origin, sequenced in a study of T-cell reconstitution after alpha-beta-depleted transplantation in children. Construction of the TCRbeta library involved unique molecular identifiers. Using its own MiXCR run on the PCR reads, TCRdb lists one record per CDR3 protein. The sample lists 500,000 or so distinct CDR3 sequences; approximately 10% were seen once. Here the sequenced sample was PBMCs, mostly from graft donor cells, taken 180 days after TCRalphabeta/CD19-depleted stem cell transplant. The origin of the receptors is a female patient aged 2-15 years who had a stem cell transplant for aplastic anemia, so the T cells may come from the graft donor.

The gene calls are TRBV29-1 and TRBJ2-1; D may correspond to TRBD1 or TRBD2 (5 bases each). This CDR3 region has 13 residues. V was clipped by 7 bases and J by 0 bases, with 10 bases between them. Germline CDR1 reads SQVTM; CDR2 reads ANQGSEA. CDR3 region: CSAGTSSYNEQFF. CDR3 nucleotide sequence: TGCAGCGCCGGGACGAGCTCCTACAATGAGCAGTTCTTC.

This clonotype was observed a few times. The chain couples TRBV29-1 to TRBJ2-1; tentatively, D is TRBD1 (6 bases). Germline V gene lookup returns CDR1 SQVTM and CDR2 ANQGSEA. Deletions cut 3 bases from V and 6 bases from J, with 12 bases between. CDR3 length: 13 amino acids. CDR3 in amino acids: CSVDGMGANEQFF. CDR3 sequence (DNA): TGCAGCGTTGACGGGATGGGGGCCAATGAGCAGTTCTTC.

The chain links TRBV7-3 to TRBJ1-1; D perhaps matches TRBD1 (5 bases). The CDR3 consists of 14 residues. Germline CDR1 reads SGHTA; CDR2 reads FQGTGA. V was shortened by 4 bases and J by 4 bases, with 13 bases between the two germline ends. In nucleotides, the CDR3 is TGTGCCAGCAGCTCCGCCGGGGGGGTCACTGAAGCTTTCTTT. As protein: CASSSAGGVTEAFF.

The chain is built from TRBV7-9 and TRBJ2-1; a weak D match, TRBD2 (6 bases). V was shortened by 2 bases and J by 9 bases, with 17 bases between the two germline ends. Germline CDR1 reads SEHNR; CDR2 reads FQNEAQ (reference sequence). The CDR3 runs 15 residues. CDR3 loop: CASSLREDRAAEQFF. In DNA, the CDR3 is TGTGCCAGCAGCTTAAGGGAGGATAGGGCGGCTGAGCAGTTCTTC.

This clonotype was observed a few times. This chain joins TRBV20-1 and TRBJ2-6, with D unclear. Germline V gives CDR1 DFQATT, CDR2 SNEGSKA (reference sequence). The germline V and J ends were trimmed by 6 bases and 2 bases, with 11 bases remaining between them. The CDR3 totals 14 residues. This chain's CDR3 is CSAPILTGANVLTF. Written as DNA, the CDR3 is TGCAGTGCCCCGATCTTGACTGGGGCCAACGTCCTGACTTTC.

In this sample, this clonotype turned up many times. The V and J genes are TRBV20-1 and TRBJ2-7; unclear D gene. Germline loops: CDR1 DFQATT, CDR2 SNEGSKA (reference sequence). V was clipped by 0 bases and J by 1 base, with 13 bases between them. The CDR3 is 15 amino acids. DNA for the CDR3: TGCAGTGCTAGAGATAGGAAGGTTCCATCCTACGAGCAGTACTTC. Translating it yields CSARDRKVPSYEQYF.

This clonotype has more than one count but fewer than ten. The V call is TRBV7-3, the J call TRBJ2-6; a possible D gene is TRBD2 (5 bases). With 1 base removed from V and 2 bases from J, the gap between germline ends came to 15 bases. The CDR3 spans 18 residues. CDR1 and CDR2 from the germline V gene are SGHTA and FQGTGA. In nucleotides, the CDR3 is TGTGCCAGCAGCTTAAAAGGCATCGGAGGCACTGGGGCCAACGTCCTGACTTTC. Its translation is CASSLKGIGGTGANVLTF.